Listed below are T cell receptor beta chains from one sample, sequenced in a study of CD8 T cells in ankylosing spondylitis. TCRdb passed the 5' RACE reads through MiXCR, listing each CDR3 protein once. The table has 200,000 to 250,000 distinct CDR3 sequences, just under 7.5% seen once; the top ten hold approximately 15%. Sequenced input: blood, either unsorted or a sorted T cell fraction (not recorded which). These receptors were collected from a male donor with ankylosing spondylitis. Each CDR3 is given with its conserved first and last residue. D genes are given only for firm matches. Clone size appears in some rows only: once, few, many, or a class for an expanded clone.

TRBJ2-7	many	TRBV5-1	TRBD2	TGCGCCAGCAGCTTTACTAGCGGGAGTTCCTACGAGCAGTACTTC	CASSFTSGSSYEQYF
TRBJ2-3	few	TRBV6-5	TRBD2	TGTGCCAGCAGTTACGGGGACTACACAGATACGCAGTATTTT	CASSYGDYTDTQYF
TRBJ2-7	many	TRBV7-9	.	TGTGCCAGCAGCTCGGGCGGACACCTACGAGAGCAGTACTTC	CASSSGGHLREQYF
TRBJ2-2	few	TRBV20-1	.	TGCAGTGCCGGTGAGAGGGGTAACACCGGGGAGCTGTTTTTT	CSAGERGNTGELFF
TRBJ2-1	many	TRBV15	.	TGTGCCACCAGCAGAGTGGTCCCGGACCTAGAGGCCTACAATGAGCAGTTCTTC	CATSRVVPDLEAYNEQFF
TRBJ2-3	many	TRBV12-3/TRBV12-4	TRBD2	TGTGCCAGCAGTTTAAGGGCGGGAGGGCCGTCAGATACGCAGTATTTT	CASSLRAGGPSDTQYF
TRBJ2-1	few	TRBV6-2/TRBV6-3	TRBD1	TGTGCCAGCAGAGGACAGGGCTACAATGAGCAGTTCTTC	CASRGQGYNEQFF
TRBJ2-1	many	TRBV5-1	TRBD2	TGCGCCAGCAGCTTGGCACCCACGGGACTAGCATACAATGAGCAGTTCTTC	CASSLAPTGLAYNEQFF
TRBJ1-1	many	TRBV7-2	.	TGTGCCAGCAGCTTAGTAGGGGGGGTCTACACTGAAGCTTTCTTT	CASSLVGGVYTEAFF
TRBJ2-7	.	TRBV6-2/TRBV6-3	TRBD1	TGTGCCACGACAGGGCGGAGCTCCTACGAGCAGTACTTC	CATTGRSSYEQYF
TRBJ2-6	.	TRBV7-8	TRBD1	TGTGCCAGCAGCTCACCAACAGGGGGAGGTAGCTCTGGGGCCAACGTCCTGACTTTC	CASSSPTGGGSSGANVLTF
TRBJ1-6	few	TRBV24-1	.	TGTGCCACCAGTTCGGGGATCTCCTATAATTCACCCCTCCACTTT	CATSSGISYNSPLHF
TRBJ1-1	few	TRBV10-3	.	TGTGCCATCAGTGAGTCGATAGGGGGGGGTACTGAAGCTTTCTTT	CAISESIGGGTEAFF
TRBJ1-1	many	TRBV6-1	.	TGTGCCAGCAGTGAGTTTGGACTCCTGAACACTGAAGCTTTCTTT	CASSEFGLLNTEAFF
TRBJ2-5	many	TRBV18	.	TGTGCCAGCTCACCGGTCGGGATGTACCAAGAGACCCAGTACTTC	CASSPVGMYQETQYF
TRBJ1-6	many	TRBV4-2	.	TGTGCCAGCAGCCAAGATGAGGAGGGGCATTCACCCCTCCACTTT	CASSQDEEGHSPLHF
TRBJ2-1	many	TRBV29-1	TRBD2	TGCAGCGTTGAACGGACTAGCGGGAGGAGCAATGAGCAGTTCTTC	CSVERTSGRSNEQFF
TRBJ1-2	many	TRBV12-3/TRBV12-4	.	TGTGCCAGCAGTCGGACGGGGGGGTCTCGCTATGGCTACACCTTC	CASSRTGGSRYGYTF
TRBJ1-5	many	TRBV27	TRBD1	TGTGCCAGCAGTCCCTCAACAGGGGAAAACAATCAGCCCCAGCATTTT	CASSPSTGENNQPQHF
TRBJ1-6	many	TRBV12-3/TRBV12-4	TRBD1	TGTGCCAGCAGTCGGACAGGCCTGAATTCACCCCTCCACTTT	CASSRTGLNSPLHF
TRBJ2-6	many	TRBV4-1	.	TGCGCCAGCAGCCAAGTTGGTGGGGCCAACGTCCTGACTTTC	CASSQVGGANVLTF
TRBJ1-2	.	TRBV6-4	TRBD1	TGTGCCAGCTGTCACCGGGACAGGGCTTTATCGGACTCTAACTATGGCTACACCTTC	CASCHRDRALSDSNYGYTF
TRBJ2-2	many	TRBV6-2/TRBV6-3	.	TGTGCCAGCAGTACTTATAGCGAGGGGCTCGACACCGGGGAGCTGTTTTTT	CASSTYSEGLDTGELFF
TRBJ2-7	many	TRBV10-3	.	TGTGCCATCAGGGCCGGGGATTCCTACGAGCAGTACTTC	CAIRAGDSYEQYF
TRBJ2-1	many	TRBV21-1	.	TGTGCCAGCTCACGAAAAGCGGGAGTGGCCTGTAATGAGCAGTTCTTC	CASSRKAGVACNEQFF
TRBJ2-1	many	TRBV4-2	TRBD1	TGTGCCAGCAGCCAAGTGGGCTCCGGGACAGGCTCCTACAATGAGCAGTTCTTC	CASSQVGSGTGSYNEQFF
TRBJ2-1	many	TRBV9	TRBD2	TGTGCCAGCGGCGGGGGGCCTCTTGGGCGGCGCTCCTACAATGAGCAGTTCTTC	CASGGGPLGRRSYNEQFF
TRBJ2-7	few	TRBV4-1	.	TGCGCCAGCAGCCCCTTTGGGATTATTTACTACGAGCAGTACTTC	CASSPFGIIYYEQYF
TRBJ2-1	few	TRBV7-9	TRBD2	TGTGCCAGCAGCGTAGACGGCGGGGGGTACTACAATGAGCAGTTCTTC	CASSVDGGGYYNEQFF
TRBJ2-7	.	TRBV27	TRBD2	TGTGCCAGCAGTCCCCGGACTAGCGGGACCCGCTACGAGCAGTACTTC	CASSPRTSGTRYEQYF